One T cell receptor (beta chain) is described in this entry. Its antigen is not known. Described time point: patch test 2, 6 weeks after DPC sensitization. Treatment: therapeutic diphenylcyclopropenone sensitization with weekly scalp DPC. This specimen comes from a study of human T cells and chemical hapten exposure. About the research overall: Throughout a study of about 6 months, patients underwent weekly scalp administration of diphenylcyclopropenone doses. Study-wide results and caveats: Every donor had alopecia, and their immune response may therefore differ from healthy people's. The study found that DPC sensitization did not change TCRs above 1 in 1000 frequency.

CDR3 length: 14 residues. Deletions cut 2 bases from V and 3 bases from J, with 10 bases between. TCRdb itself ran the RACE reads through MiXCR, one entry per CDR3 protein. The top ten hold about 7% of the sample, which has tens of thousands of distinct CDR3 sequences, 8% to 10% seen once. The receptor was derived from a young man with alopecia areata. Some clones in this sample may be carry-over from other donors' samples. The J gene is TRBJ1-1, the V gene TRBV12-3 or TRBV12-4, with D tentatively TRBD1 (5 bases). The specimen comprised whole blood, sampled in connection with sensitization to the hapten diphenylcyclopropenone (DPC). CDR3 DNA sequence: TGTGCCAGCAGTTTACAGGGAGGGGACACTGAAGCTTTCTTT. It is translated as CASSLQGGDTEAFF.